These 22 T cell receptor beta chains originate from one sample sequenced in a study of long-term antiretroviral therapy in people with HIV. With survey level as its setting, the immunoSEQ assay was v3.0. Libraries were prepared by immunoSEQ multiplex PCR; TCRdb keeps only in-frame clonotypes and omits some of them. The profile covers about 24,000 clones, with around 81% appearing a single time and roughly 16% taken by the ten largest. The starting material was unsorted PBMCs, obtained at the start of antiretroviral therapy, before treatment. The receptor set was obtained from a woman aged 18-29 years with HIV.

In this sample, this clone turned up once. This chain joins TRBV6-5 and TRBJ2-7; TRBD1 might be the D (5 bases). V lost 7 bases to trimming and J lost 4 bases, with 20 bases between them. CDR1 and CDR2 (germline): MNHEY, SVGAGI. The CDR3 is made up of 15 amino acids. CDR3 sequence: CASTRDRSLPYEQYF. CDR3 DNA: TGTGCCAGCACCAGGGATAGATCTCTTCCGTACGAGCAGTACTTC.

V and J are TRBV5-4 and TRBJ2-3, with 11 bases matching TRBD1. Germline lookup yields CDR1 SGHNT and CDR2 YYREEE (reference sequence). The V segment lost 4 bases and the J segment 3 bases; nucleotides outside the gene matches: 4. CDR3 length: 15 residues. CDR3 in amino acids: CASSPDRGRTDTQYF. The CDR3 region has the DNA TGTGCCAGCAGCCCGGACAGGGGGCGGACAGATACGCAGTATTTT. The whole variable domain, remainder taken from reference TRBV5-4 and TRBJ2-3, is ETGVTQSPTHLIKTRGQQVTLRCSSQSGHNTVSWYQQALGQGPQFIFQYYREEENGRGNFPPRFSGLQFPNYSSELNVNALELDDSALYLCASSPDRGRTDTQYFGPGTRLTVL.

This clone was picked up a small number of times. The chain is built from TRBV5-1 and TRBJ1-1, with D possibly TRBD1 on 6 matching bases. This CDR3 has 14 residues. V was clipped by 3 bases and J by 7 bases, with 16 bases between them. Germline CDR1 and CDR2: SGHRS and YFSETQ. The CDR3 is CASSYGGGANEAFF. DNA of the CDR3: TGCGCCAGCAGCTATGGCGGGGGGGCGAATGAAGCTTTCTTT.

The gene calls are TRBV6-1 and TRBJ2-7, with D perhaps TRBD1 or TRBD2 (5 bases each). The CDR3 is made up of 15 amino acids. V gave up 4 bases and J gave up 1 base, with 14 bases separating them. Looked up from germline, CDR1 is MNHNS and CDR2 is SASEGT. The CDR3 sequence: CASSGEVGESYEQYF. The CDR3 nucleotides read TGTGCCAGCAGTGGGGAAGTGGGGGAATCCTACGAGCAGTACTTC.

This rearrangement joins TRBV18 to TRBJ1-6, with D possibly TRBD1 on 5 matching bases. Germline CDR1 KGHSH, CDR2 LQKENI. V dropped 6 bases and J dropped 0 bases, with 15 bases sitting between them. The CDR3 loop spans 17 amino acids. CDR3 bases: TGTGCCAGCTCCGGGGACGCTCAAAGCTCCTATAATTCACCCCTCCACTTT. Encoded protein: CASSGDAQSSYNSPLHF. The entire variable domain, with the rest obtained from reference TRBV18 and TRBJ1-6, is as follows: NAGVMQNPRHLVRRRGQEARLRCSPMKGHSHVYWYRQLPEEGLKFMVYLQKENIIDESGMPKERFSAEFPKEGPSILRIQQVVRGDSAAYFCASSGDAQSSYNSPLHFGNGTRLTVT.

This clone appeared a few times. The chain recombines TRBV7-9 with TRBJ2-7, with 10 positions matching TRBD2. The CDR3 is made up of 16 amino acids. The germline V gene has CDR1 SEHNR and CDR2 FQNEAQ (reference sequence). Trimming took 6 bases from V and 2 from J; bases not matched to a gene: 10. The CDR3 reads CASRPGLAAVAYEQYF. DNA for the CDR3: TGTGCCAGCAGGCCCGGACTAGCGGCCGTCGCCTACGAGCAGTACTTC.

This chain connects TRBV6-6 to TRBJ2-2; 7 nucleotides line up with TRBD1. Per the germline V gene, CDR1 is MNHNY and CDR2 is SVGAGI (reference sequence). The V segment lost 4 bases and the J segment 4 bases; nucleotides outside the gene matches: 3. This CDR3 spans 14 amino acids. The CDR3 is CASSLTGVTGELFF. The CDR3 DNA sequence: TGTGCCAGCAGTTTAACAGGGGTCACCGGGGAGCTGTTTTTT.

This clone is labeled medium-sized (0.01 to 0.1%). The chain is built from TRBV5-6 and TRBJ1-2; 7 nucleotides line up with TRBD1. Germline V CDR1 and CDR2: SGHDT, YYEEEE. V dropped 4 bases and J dropped 13; count of bases not matched to a gene: 13. The CDR3 length is 13 residues. This chain's CDR3 is CASSPGTAGGGTF. The DNA of the CDR3 is TGTGCCAGCAGCCCGGGGACAGCCGGCGGGGGCACCTTC. Supplemented by reference TRBV5-6 and TRBJ1-2, the full variable domain reads DAGVTQSPTHLIKTRGQQVTLRCSPKSGHDTVSWYQQALGQGPQFIFQYYEEEERQRGNFPDRFSGHQFPNYSSELNVNALLLGDSALYLCASSPGTAGGGTFGSGTRLTVV.

This clone showed up just a few times. J is TRBJ1-2 and V is TRBV7-6, with TRBD1 matching 8 bases. The CDR3 length is 14 residues. V lost 3 bases, J lost 4 bases, and 4 bases stayed unmatched. In germline, CDR1 is SGHVS, CDR2 FNYEAQ. CDR3 region: CASSLGTGGYGYTF. The CDR3 DNA is TGTGCCAGCAGCTTGGGGACAGGAGGCTATGGCTACACCTTC.

This rearrangement joins TRBV29-1 to TRBJ1-2; D remains ambiguous. Trimming took 6 bases from V and 4 from J, leaving 6 bases between them. This CDR3 is built from 10 residues. Germline-derived CDR1 and CDR2 are SQVTM and ANQGSEA. The CDR3 DNA reads TGCAGCGTACGGACCTATGGCTACACCTTC. Translation gives CSVRTYGYTF.

The rearrangement links TRBV9 to TRBJ1-1; D gene ambiguous. CDR3 length: 11 residues. CDR1 is SGDLS, CDR2 YYNGEE, per germline. Trimming removed 3 bases from V and 9 bases from J, with 9 bases in between. The CDR3 spells CASSAGSKAFF. The CDR3 region has the DNA TGTGCCAGCAGCGCGGGCAGTAAAGCTTTCTTT.

This chain links TRBV7-6 with TRBJ2-7, with TRBD2 matching 10 bases. Germline V gene lookup returns CDR1 SGHVS and CDR2 FNYEAQ. Germline trimming cut 2 bases from V and 2 bases from J; bases unmatched to any gene: 3. CDR3 size: 15 residues. CDR3 DNA: TGTGCCAGCAGCTTATTACTAGCGGGGCCCTACGAGCAGTACTTC. It specifies CASSLLLAGPYEQYF.

V usage is TRBV27 and J usage is TRBJ1-1; TRBD1 might be the D (5 bases). The CDR3 runs to 15 residues. Germline V gives CDR1 MNHEY, CDR2 SMNVEV (reference sequence). The V and J ends lost 2 bases and 2 bases respectively, with 12 bases between them. The CDR3 protein is CASSLSPQGNTEAFF. In nucleotides, the CDR3 is TGTGCCAGCAGTTTAAGCCCTCAGGGTAACACTGAAGCTTTCTTT.

The genes are TRBV27 and TRBJ2-1; 9 nucleotides agree with TRBD2. The CDR3 contains 14 residues. Per germline, CDR1 MNHEY and CDR2 SMNVEV (reference sequence). V shed 8 bases, J shed 8 bases, and the junction held 10 bases outside the gene matches. The CDR3, as DNA: TGTGCCAGCTCCCCCCCGGGACTAGCTTATGAGCAGTTCTTC. This translates into CASSPPGLAYEQFF.

J is TRBJ1-2 and V is TRBV7-2; maybe TRBD1 (5 bases). CDR3 length: 14 residues. V was cut by 5 bases and J by 8 bases, with 18 bases left in between. Germline-derived CDR1 and CDR2 are SGHTA and FQGNSA. Here the CDR3 DNA reads TGTGCCAGCAGCATTCCGGGGGGAGGTGGCGGCTACACCTTC. Protein sequence: CASSIPGGGGGYTF.

The chain uses TRBV4-2 and TRBJ2-6, with D possibly TRBD2 on 5 matching bases. Germline loops: CDR1 LGHNA, CDR2 YNFKEQ. The CDR3 contains 16 residues. V lost 5 bases, J lost 0 bases, and 11 bases lay in between. The CDR3, as DNA: TGTGCCAGCAGCGATAAGGGAGACTCTGGGGCCAACGTCCTGACTTTC. Its translation: CASSDKGDSGANVLTF.

This clone was recorded once. V is TRBV7-6 and J is TRBJ1-1; TRBD1 matches at 7 bases. CDR1 and CDR2 (germline): SGHVS, FNYEAQ. Unmatched junction bases numbered 11, after V lost 6 bases and J lost 1 base. The CDR3 length is 16 residues. CDR3 DNA: TGTGCCAGCAGGAAAGCTTCAGGGGGTTCGAACACTGAAGCTTTCTTT. It is translated as CASRKASGGSNTEAFF.

The chain has TRBV25-1 and TRBJ2-2; D is undetermined. Germline V gives CDR1 MGHDK, CDR2 SYGVNS. V was pared by 1 base and J by 0 bases, with 0 bases between. There are 13 residues in the CDR3. CDR3 in amino acids: CASSESNTGELFF. The CDR3, as DNA: TGTGCCAGCAGTGAATCGAACACCGGGGAGCTGTTTTTT.

This chain uses TRBV28 with TRBJ1-4, with TRBD1 matching 9 bases. Germline V gene lookup returns CDR1 MDHEN and CDR2 SYDVKM. Trimming removed 1 base from V and 0 bases from J; junction bases left unmatched: 3. CDR3 size: 17 residues. The CDR3 reads CASSLSGQGPTNEKLFF. CDR3 sequence (DNA): TGTGCCAGCAGTTTATCCGGACAGGGGCCAACTAATGAAAAACTGTTTTTT.

The gene calls are TRBV28 and TRBJ1-1; no clear D. V shed 10 bases and J shed 0 bases, with 12 bases lying between them. Germline V lookup: CDR1 MDHEN, CDR2 SYDVKM. This CDR3 is 13 amino acids long. The CDR3 region has the DNA TGTGCCACCTACTGGGGAGTGAACACTGAAGCTTTCTTT. Amino acid sequence: CATYWGVNTEAFF.

V gene TRBV11-2 combines with J gene TRBJ2-7, with 8 bases aligning to TRBD1. V shed 0 bases and J 5 bases; nucleotides not matched to a gene: 6. The CDR3 consists of 15 residues. Germline lookup yields CDR1 SGHAT and CDR2 FQNNGV. The CDR3 spells CASSLEGQGVNEQYF. In nucleotides, the CDR3 is TGTGCCAGCAGCTTAGAAGGACAGGGTGTGAACGAGCAGTACTTC.

This rearrangement joins TRBV18 to TRBJ1-5, with TRBD1 identical over 7 bases. CDR1 and CDR2 from the germline V gene are KGHSH and LQKENI. This CDR3 region has 15 residues. J gave up 5 bases and V 4 bases, and 8 bases lay outside the gene matches. The CDR3 is CASSQGEGGDQPQHF. The CDR3 nucleotides read TGTGCCAGCTCACAGGGGGAAGGGGGCGATCAGCCCCAGCATTTT.